The clone carrying this T cell receptor beta chain has more than one count but fewer than ten. Antigen: not known. This sample stems from a study of blood T cells in healthy people across ages. Overall study findings and caveats: It was held that the diversity estimates obtained from one million T cells were underestimates.

J was trimmed by 1 base and V by 5 bases; bases with no gene match: 11. Germline lookup yields CDR1 DFQATT and CDR2 SNEGSKA (reference sequence). The CDR3 loop spans 16 amino acids. Sample-barcoded 5' priming and a J-beta primer mix drove a second PCR of about 6 to 12 cycles. Tags on each cDNA molecule came from a template-switch adaptor with 12 random nucleotides. Each sample yielded at least 3 million CDR3-containing paired-end reads. From the 5' RACE reads, TCRdb called clonotypes with MiXCR, one entry per CDR3 protein. The sample holds 450,000 to 700,000 distinct CDR3 sequences, about 26% seen once.

The rearrangement uses TRBV20-1 and TRBJ2-5; 9 nucleotides agree with TRBD2. The sequenced sample was blood. The receptor was derived from a woman aged 70-85 years in good health. DNA of the CDR3: TGCAGTGCTCAGCCGTCTAGCGGGGCTTCCCAAGAGACCCAGTACTTC. It yields the protein CSAQPSSGASQETQYF.